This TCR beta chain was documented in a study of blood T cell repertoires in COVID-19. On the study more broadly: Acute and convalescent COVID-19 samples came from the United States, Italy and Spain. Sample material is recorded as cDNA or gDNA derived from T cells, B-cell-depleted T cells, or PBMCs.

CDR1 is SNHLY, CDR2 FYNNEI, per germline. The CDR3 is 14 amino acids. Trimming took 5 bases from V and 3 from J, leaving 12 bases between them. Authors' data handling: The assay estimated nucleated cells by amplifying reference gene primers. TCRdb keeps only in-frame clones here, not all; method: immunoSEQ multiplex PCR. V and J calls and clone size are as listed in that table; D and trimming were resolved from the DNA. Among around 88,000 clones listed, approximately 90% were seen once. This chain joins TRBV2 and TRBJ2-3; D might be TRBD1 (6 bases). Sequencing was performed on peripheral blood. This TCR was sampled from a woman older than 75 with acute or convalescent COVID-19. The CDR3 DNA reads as TGTGCCAGCAGTCCCACAGGGTGGACAGATACGCAGTATTTT. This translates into CASSPTGWTDTQYF.